These 19 T cell receptor beta chains originate from one sample sequenced in a study of CD8+ T cells in alopecia areata listed by TCRdb under 2018. Cells from mouse cutaneous lymph nodes were pooled, stained for CD4, CD8alpha, NKG2D, NKG2ACE and other markers, and then sorted on a BD Influx. Library preparation was by the immunoSEQ multiplex PCR assay. RNA was extracted from all samples and reverse transcribed into cDNA as template for TCR sequencing. In TCRdb, the immuneACCESS table is reduced to in-frame sequences with V and J assigned. These tables do not hold every clone; where another copy was compared, an unresolved V gene accounts for under half, and the others remain unexplained. In this sample the table shows 290,000 or so clones, and no singletons are among them. Roughly 1.2% of the sample is in the top ten clones. The sequencing input was CD4+ T cells sorted from a lymph node. These receptors came from a C3H/HeJ mouse with alopecia areata. The strain in question carries the MHC haplotype H2-k.

Regarding this clone: Mouse germline and gene names are used. Coverage ceases 4 residues before the CDR3 finishes, and the germline J gene fills in the end. This chain uses TRBV13-1 with TRBJ2-5; the match to TRBD1 covers 7 bases. The CDR3 runs to 14 residues. The V segment lost 6 bases and the J segment 2 bases; nucleotides outside the gene matches: 6. Germline V gene sequence: CDR1 NSHNY, CDR2 SYGAGN. The CDR3 sequence is CASTSRDSQDTQYF. CDR3 DNA, as far as it was read: TGTGCCAGCACGAGCCGGGACAGCCAAGAC.

This clone was counted between two and nine times. The genes are named according to mouse. The missing CDR3 end, 4 residues past where the read stops, is filled in from the germline J gene. Within the sample, other DNA sequences also encode this same CDR3. The chain employs TRBV1 and TRBJ1-1, with D perhaps matching TRBD1 (5 bases). Germline CDR1 NSQYPW, CDR2 LRSPGD (reference sequence). CDR3 size: 13 residues. V gave up 3 bases and J gave up 1 base, with 6 bases separating them. The part of the CDR3 DNA that was read is TGCACCTGCAGTGCTACAGGAAACACA. Its translation is CTCSATGNT. The CDR3 as a whole reads CTCSATGNTEVFF.

In the case of this clone: Here the gene names and germline are mouse. The missing CDR3 end, 4 residues past where the read stops, is filled in from the germline J gene. The chain uses TRBV19 and TRBJ2-1, with 14 bases fitting TRBD2. Germline CDR1 FNHDT, CDR2 SITEND (reference sequence). This CDR3 region has 15 residues. The covered CDR3 bases are TGTGCCAGCATCGGGACTGGGGGGGCGCTCGCT. It translates to CASIGTGGALA. The CDR3 as a whole reads CASIGTGGALAEQFF.

In regard to this clone: Germline and genes here are mouse. Read coverage stops 4 residues before the CDR3 terminus; the germline J gene supplies the remainder. The rearrangement uses TRBV13-2 and TRBJ2-1, with a tentative D call TRBD2 (6 bases). V shed 4 bases and J shed 1 base, with 9 bases lying between them. CDR1 is NNHNN and CDR2 is SYGAGS in the germline V gene (reference sequence). The CDR3 runs 14 residues. The sequenced CDR3 bases are TGTGCCAGCGGTCCTGGGGTGAACTATGCT. The encoded protein is CASGPGVNYA. The entire CDR3 protein is CASGPGVNYAEQFF.

This clone was counted only a few times. The genes and germline here are from mouse. Read data end 4 residues before the CDR3 end; the end is taken from the germline J gene. This chain uses TRBV19 with TRBJ1-2; D possibly corresponds to TRBD1 (5 bases). Trimming took off 2 bases at V and 0 bases at J, with 8 bases between the two ends. In germline, CDR1 is FNHDT, CDR2 SITEND (reference sequence). The CDR3 is 14 residues long. The part of the CDR3 DNA that was read is TGTGCCAGCAGTATGGACATTGCAAACTCC. Its translation: CASSMDIANS. The full CDR3 sequence reads CASSMDIANSDYTF.

As to this clone: Genes here carry mouse names. The sequenced fragment ends 3 residues before the CDR3 boundary, so the rest is inferred from the germline J gene. The chain combines TRBV17 with TRBJ1-6, with a possible D match to TRBD1 (5 bases). TRBJ1-6 is sorted into the ORF group, with uncertain function. Germline V gives CDR1 MNHDT, CDR2 YYDKIL. V gave up 6 bases and J gave up 5 bases, with 8 bases separating them. The CDR3 is 13 residues long. The CDR3 is CASSLGHNSPLYF. CDR3 bases read: TGTGCTAGCAGCCTGGGGCATAATTCGCCC.

This clone has more than one count but fewer than ten. The gene symbols are mouse symbols. The read finishes 4 residues shy of the CDR3 end, and the germline J gene is used to complete it. This sequence joins TRBV1 and TRBJ1-2; no definite D call. The CDR3 contains 15 residues. Between the trimmed V and J ends, which lost 0 bases and 0 bases, there was a span of 8 bases. Per germline, CDR1 NSQYPW and CDR2 LRSPGD (reference sequence). The sequenced CDR3 bases are TGCACCTGCAGTGCAGATCTGGCCGCAAACTCC. It codes for CTCSADLAANS. From start to end, the CDR3 is CTCSADLAANSDYTF. Together with reference TRBV1 and TRBJ1-2, the CDR3 gives the full variable domain: VTLLEQNPRWRLVPRGQAVNLRCILKNSQYPWMSWYQQDLQKQLQWLFTLRSPGDKEVKSLPGADYLATRVTDTELRLQVANMSQGRTLYCTCSADLAANSDYTFGSGTRLLVI.

The sample holds a few counts of this clone. Mouse names are used for the genes. The CDR3 goes on 3 residues after the read ends, and that part is filled in from the germline J gene. The rearrangement joins TRBV13-1 to TRBJ1-6; D gene unclear. TRBJ1-6 is classed as an ORF, of uncertain function. The V gene lost 2 bases and the J gene lost 7 bases, with 7 bases spanning the gap. The CDR3 totals 13 residues. Germline CDR1 is NSHNY and CDR2 is SYGAGN. CDR3 bases read: TGTGCCAGCAGTGAATCCAGGAATTCGCCC. Protein sequence: CASSESRNSP. The CDR3 in its entirety is CASSESRNSPLYF.

In its sample, this clone was seen a few times. Here the gene names and germline are mouse. The read ends 3 residues before the CDR3 terminus; that terminus is restored from the germline J gene. The J gene is TRBJ1-6, the V gene TRBV19, with D possibly TRBD1 on 5 matching bases. TRBJ1-6 is sorted into the ORF group, with uncertain function. Trimming pared 2 bases from V and 5 bases from J, leaving 8 bases between. Germline assignment: CDR1 FNHDT and CDR2 SITEND (reference sequence). There are 14 residues in the CDR3. Here the CDR3 reads CASSIPTDNSPLYF. Incomplete CDR3 DNA: TGTGCCAGCAGTATCCCGACAGATAATTCGCCC.

About this clone: Gene names and germline match the mouse. The read terminates 4 residues before the CDR3 end, so the remaining end is supplied by the germline J gene. The same CDR3 arises from other DNA sequences in this sample as well. The rearrangement links TRBV19 to TRBJ2-5; 11 bases line up with TRBD2. The CDR3 consists of 14 residues. The V segment lost 4 bases and the J segment 3 bases; nucleotides outside the gene matches: 1. From germline, CDR1 is FNHDT and CDR2 SITEND (reference sequence). CDR3 DNA (partial): TGTGCCAGCAGTCGACTGGGGGGGCAAGAC. This codes for CASSRLGGQD. The whole CDR3 protein reads CASSRLGGQDTQYF.

Concerning this clone itself: Gene names and germline refer to mouse. Read sequence stops 4 residues before the CDR3 end, and the germline J gene provides the missing end. The chain carries TRBV14 and TRBJ2-3; the match to TRBD2 covers 11 bases. The CDR3 is 17 residues long. J lost 0 bases, V lost 4 bases, and 7 bases had no gene match. CDR1 is SGHDT, CDR2 FRDEAV, per germline. CDR3 protein: CASSPTGGARSAETLYF. Partial CDR3 DNA: TGTGCCAGCAGTCCAACTGGGGGGGCGAGAAGTGCAGAA.

Note on this clone: Germline and genes here are mouse. The CDR3 extends 4 residues past the end of the read, so its final part is completed from the germline J gene. The chain is built from TRBV14 and TRBJ2-5, with 9 bases aligning to TRBD1. CDR3 length equals 15 residues. The germline CDR1 and CDR2 sequences are SGHDT and FRDEAV. The CDR3 DNA, read in part, is TGTGCCAGCAGTTTCTGGGACAGGGTTGGAGAC. Its protein product is CASSFWDRVGD. The complete CDR3 protein is CASSFWDRVGDTQYF.

This clone was found a few times. Gene names and germline match the mouse. The CDR3 bases that were read are TGTGCTAGCAGTAGAGATTTGCAGGGGAATTCCTATAATTCGCCC. This translates into CASSRDLQGNSYNSP. The CDR3, in full, reads CASSRDLQGNSYNSPLYF. This chain joins TRBV17 and TRBJ1-6, with D perhaps matching TRBD1 (6 bases). With the read ending 3 residues before the CDR3 end, the germline J gene is used to fill in that end. TRBJ1-6 is treated as an ORF (open reading frame) with a function not yet certain. Per the germline V gene, CDR1 is MNHDT and CDR2 is YYDKIL. Trimming left V 0 bases short and J 0 bases short, with 12 bases between. The CDR3 has 18 residues.

On this clone itself: Here the gene names and germline are mouse. The read terminates 4 residues ahead of where the CDR3 ends, so the germline J gene completes it. Other DNA sequences in the sample encode the same CDR3. This chain links TRBV13-3 with TRBJ1-1; the D gene is possibly TRBD1 (5 bases). There are 13 residues in the CDR3. Germline V CDR1 and CDR2: NNHDY, SYVADS. The ends were cut back, 6 bases at V and 0 bases at J, with 9 bases in the middle. CDR3 sequence: CASTQGANTEVFF. The sequenced CDR3 bases are TGTGCCAGCACCCAGGGAGCAAACACA.

This clone came up a few times. Each gene name is a mouse one. This chain's CDR3 is CASGDMGSNTGQLYF. The sequenced part of the CDR3 DNA is TGTGCCAGCGGTGATATGGGGTCAAACACCGGG. The V and J genes are TRBV13-2 and TRBJ2-2; TRBD2 might be the D (5 bases). Coverage ceases 4 residues before the CDR3 finishes, and the germline J gene fills in the end. The germline gives CDR1 NNHNN, CDR2 SYGAGS (reference sequence). The V end was cut by 1 base, the J end by 0 bases, with 7 bases between. This CDR3 has 15 residues.

On this clone itself: All gene names here are mouse names. The sequence runs out 4 residues before the end of the CDR3; the remainder is reconstructed from the germline J gene. The chain uses TRBV13-3 and TRBJ2-5; TRBD2 matches at 7 bases. Per germline, CDR1 NNHDY and CDR2 SYVADS. J was trimmed by 3 bases and V by 2 bases; bases with no gene match: 12. This CDR3 spans 17 amino acids. The CDR3 bases that were read are TGTGCCAGCAGTGAATGGGGGGACCCAAACTTACAAGAC. Amino acid sequence: CASSEWGDPNLQD. Given in full, the CDR3 is CASSEWGDPNLQDTQYF.

In this sample, this clone turned up a few times. Gene names denote mouse genes. Within the sample, other DNA sequences also encode this same CDR3. The DNA read from the CDR3 is TGTGCCTGGAGTCTGAGGGGTAGTGCAGAA. Residues: CAWSLRGSAE. The entire CDR3 protein is CAWSLRGSAETLYF. The chain joins TRBV31 to TRBJ2-3; weak D call: TRBD1 (5 bases). The read gets to within 4 residues of the CDR3 end, and the germline J gene fills in the rest. The germline V gene has CDR1 GKSSPN and CDR2 SITVG. V lost 0 bases and J lost 0, with 7 bases in between. This CDR3 is built from 14 residues.

This clone was detected only a few times. The germline and genes are mouse ones. Sequencing ends 4 residues short of the CDR3 end; the germline J gene provides the rest. The chain links TRBV13-1 to TRBJ1-2; 9 bases are shared with TRBD1. From germline, CDR1 is NSHNY and CDR2 SYGAGN. The V gene end was trimmed by 1 base and the J gene end by 1 base; junction bases not matched to a gene: 8. The CDR3 runs 17 residues. The CDR3 bases that were read are TGTGCCAGCAGTGATCCCCCCTCGGGACAGGGAAACTCC. The encoded protein is CASSDPPSGQGNS. The entire CDR3 sequence reads CASSDPPSGQGNSDYTF.

This clone turned up a few times. Gene labels here are mouse ones. The CDR3 bases that were read are TGTGCCAGCGGTGAGAGACTGGGGGATAACTATGCT. It encodes CASGERLGDNYA. The entire CDR3 protein reads CASGERLGDNYAEQFF. This chain connects TRBV13-2 to TRBJ2-1; 9 positions agree with TRBD2. Read coverage stops 4 residues before the CDR3 terminus; the germline J gene supplies the remainder. V lost 2 bases and J lost 0; bases outside the gene matches: 3. The CDR3 is 16 residues long. Germline V gene data show CDR1 as NNHNN and CDR2 as SYGAGS (reference sequence).